This T cell receptor beta chain was sequenced for a study of spatial heterogeneity in lung cancer. For the study at large: Consistent detection of more beta-chain than alpha-chain sequences was observed. Broader study findings: Resection blood, more than follow-up blood, showed ubiquitous expanded tumor TCRs.

With regard to this clonotype: Its antigen remains unidentified.

Described time point: sample taken at primary tumor resection. 55 to 80 TRACERx patients with early, untreated non-small cell lung cancer donated samples. TCRs were sequenced from unsorted whole RNA of tumor, nontumor lung or PBMC. Unmatched junction bases numbered 6, after V lost 2 bases and J lost 8 bases. The CDR3 totals 17 residues. Germline CDR1 is LGHNA and CDR2 is YSLEER. In TCRdb, the 5' RACE reads were re-called with MiXCR into one record per CDR3 protein. The sample includes under 85,000 distinct CDR3 sequences, approximately 8% of them seen just once. This rearrangement joins TRBV4-3 to TRBJ2-1, with 16 bases matching TRBD2. This clonotype was sampled from a male donor with early-stage non-small cell lung cancer. Source: PBMCs, taken at surgery. The CDR3 nucleotides read TGCGCCAGCAGCCAAACACCGGGACTAGCGGGAGGGCATGAGCAGTTCTTC. This encodes CASSQTPGLAGGHEQFF.